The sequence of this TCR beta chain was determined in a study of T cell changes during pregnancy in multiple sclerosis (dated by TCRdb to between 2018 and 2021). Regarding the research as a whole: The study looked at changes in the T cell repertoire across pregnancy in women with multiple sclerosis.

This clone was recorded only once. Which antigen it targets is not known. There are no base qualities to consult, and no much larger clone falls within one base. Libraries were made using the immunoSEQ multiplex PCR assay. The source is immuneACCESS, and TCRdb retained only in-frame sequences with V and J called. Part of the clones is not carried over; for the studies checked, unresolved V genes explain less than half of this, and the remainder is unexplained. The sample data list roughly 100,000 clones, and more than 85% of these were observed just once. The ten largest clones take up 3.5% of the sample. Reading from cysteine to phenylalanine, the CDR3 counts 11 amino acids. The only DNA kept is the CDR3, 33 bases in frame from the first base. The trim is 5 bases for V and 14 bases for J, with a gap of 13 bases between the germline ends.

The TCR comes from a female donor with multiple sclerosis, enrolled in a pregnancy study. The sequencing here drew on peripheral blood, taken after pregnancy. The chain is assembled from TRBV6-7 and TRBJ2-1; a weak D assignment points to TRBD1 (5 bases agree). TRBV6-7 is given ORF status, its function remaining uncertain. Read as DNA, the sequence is TGTGCCAGCAGTACCCGACAGTTTAAGTTCTTC. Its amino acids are CASSTRQFKFF.